This TCR beta chain was identified during a study of blood T cell repertoires in COVID-19. Overall study context: The study drew acute and convalescent COVID-19 samples from the United States, Italy and Spain. Sources were T cells, B-cell-depleted T cells, or PBMCs; the material itself was cDNA or gDNA.

Germline assignment: CDR1 SGHTA and CDR2 FQGTGA. V lost 4 bases to trimming and J lost 5 bases; unmatched junction nucleotides: 5. The length of the CDR3 is 13 residues. This table comes from immunoSEQ multiplex PCR, and its TCRdb copy is limited to in-frame clones, with some not included. Of 250,000 or so clones in the sample, approximately 84% were seen once. This chain uses TRBV7-3 with TRBJ2-7; TRBD2 aligns across 7 bases. Sequenced sample: PBMCs or T cells enriched from blood (not recorded which). The clonotype comes from a man between 45 and 60 years old who had recovered from COVID-19. CDR3 in amino acids: CASSSGRVDEQYF. As DNA, the CDR3 is TGTGCCAGCAGCTCTGGGAGGGTCGACGAGCAGTACTTC.